This entry lists 16 T cell receptor beta chains sequenced from one sample in a study of T-cell reconstitution after alpha-beta-depleted transplantation in children. A library of TCRbeta sequences, prepared with unique molecular identifiers, was generated. Via MiXCR, TCRdb re-called the PCR reads, giving one row per CDR3 protein. The data show about 230,000 distinct CDR3 sequences, approximately 9.7% seen once. Specimen: PBMCs from the stem cell graft donor, collected from the stem cell graft. Every receptor here comes from a human donor who donated a stem cell graft to a child with SCID.

This clonotype was seen at least ten times. This chain links TRBV2 with TRBJ1-2; no definite D call. V was clipped by 6 bases and J by 2 bases, with 10 bases between them. The CDR3 loop spans 13 amino acids. The germline V gene has CDR1 SNHLY and CDR2 FYNNEI. The CDR3 nucleotides read TGTGCCAGCAGCGCAACAAGGAACTATGGCTACACCTTC. This sequence encodes CASSATRNYGYTF.

This rearrangement joins TRBV5-1 to TRBJ2-3; no firm D call. The germline V gene has CDR1 SGHRS and CDR2 YFSETQ. Trimming left V 2 bases short and J 6 bases short, with 7 bases between. The CDR3 is 12 amino acids. The chain's CDR3 is CASSLDPDTQYF. In DNA, the CDR3 is TGCGCCAGCAGCTTAGATCCCGATACGCAGTATTTT. The variable domain in full, completed from reference TRBV5-1 and TRBJ2-3, reads KAGVTQTPRYLIKTRGQQVTLSCSPISGHRSVSWYQQTPGQGLQFLFEYFSETQRNKGNFPGRFSGRQFSNSRSEMNVSTLELGDSALYLCASSLDPDTQYFGPGTRLTVL.

At least ten counts were recorded for this clonotype. V is TRBV5-5 and J is TRBJ2-7, with TRBD1 matching 7 bases. The CDR3 spans 14 residues. Germline V gives CDR1 SGHKS, CDR2 YYEKEE (reference sequence). V shed 0 bases and J 3 bases; nucleotides not matched to a gene: 3. CDR3 protein: CASSLGAGGYEQYF. In DNA, the CDR3 is TGTGCCAGCAGCTTGGGAGCAGGGGGCTACGAGCAGTACTTC.

This clonotype was seen ten or more times. This chain uses TRBV3-1 with TRBJ2-7; tentative D call: TRBD1 (5 bases). The CDR3 covers 15 residues. Germline CDR1 LGHDT, CDR2 YNNKEL (reference sequence). V lost 0 bases to trimming and J lost 3 bases, with 12 bases between them. The CDR3 DNA sequence: TGTGCCAGCAGCCAAGATCTAGGTACAGGCTACGAGCAGTACTTC. Protein product: CASSQDLGTGYEQYF.

This clonotype was picked up many times. The J gene is TRBJ2-5, the V gene TRBV5-6, with unresolved D. V lost 2 bases and J lost 2, with 10 bases in between. The CDR3 runs 14 residues. Germline V lookup: CDR1 SGHDT, CDR2 YYEEEE. CDR3 nucleotide sequence: TGTGCCAGCAGCTTTTTCCCCAGACAAGAGACCCAGTACTTC. It is translated as CASSFFPRQETQYF.

Turning to this clonotype: An end of the junction differs from the germline gene, which may be a read error. The V gene is TRBV5-5, the J gene TRBJ1-5, with D perhaps TRBD1 (5 bases). The CDR3 has 16 amino acids. In germline, CDR1 is SGHKS, CDR2 YYEKEE (reference sequence). CDR3 protein: CASSLGAGTRPLPPHF. DNA of the CDR3: TGTGCCAGCAGCTTGGGTGCGGGGACTCGGCCCTTGCCCCCGCATTTT.

This clonotype was counted a single time. The chain employs TRBV7-3 and TRBJ2-2, with a tentative D call TRBD2 (6 bases). Per germline, CDR1 SGHTA and CDR2 FQGTGA. Trimming took 5 bases from V and 6 from J, leaving 13 bases between them. CDR3 length: 14 amino acids. The CDR3 sequence is CASSPRRDAGELFF. CDR3 DNA sequence: TGTGCCAGCAGCCCCAGGAGGGACGCCGGGGAGCTGTTTTTT.

This clonotype was counted ten times or more. This chain uses TRBV5-1 with TRBJ2-1; TRBD2 aligns across 7 bases. In germline, CDR1 is SGHRS, CDR2 YFSETQ. This CDR3 has 17 residues. V lost 1 base, J lost 0 bases, and 7 bases stayed unmatched. CDR3: CASSLLRGGNSYNEQFF. In nucleotides, the CDR3 is TGCGCCAGCAGCTTGCTTCGCGGGGGTAACTCCTACAATGAGCAGTTCTTC.

This clonotype has a handful of counts. This chain connects TRBV7-2 to TRBJ2-7, with 8 nucleotides matching TRBD1. Germline CDR1 is SGHTA and CDR2 is FQGNSA. The CDR3 is 17 amino acids. V was clipped by 2 bases and J by 2 bases; unmatched bases: 11. The CDR3 sequence is CASSLKLTGDSAYEQYF. The CDR3 DNA follows: TGTGCCAGCAGCTTAAAGTTGACAGGGGACTCGGCCTACGAGCAGTACTTC.

This clonotype was counted ten times or more. The V gene is TRBV5-1, the J gene TRBJ2-1, with D maybe TRBD1 (6 bases). V dropped 4 bases and J dropped 0 bases, with 11 bases sitting between them. This CDR3 region has 15 residues. CDR1 and CDR2 from the germline V gene are SGHRS and YFSETQ. CDR3 DNA sequence: TGCGCCAGCAGCGCCGGGACAAGCTCCTACAATGAGCAGTTCTTC. Encoded protein: CASSAGTSSYNEQFF.

This clonotype was recorded at least ten times. The chain carries TRBV5-5 and TRBJ1-5; 7 nucleotides match TRBD1. V dropped 2 bases and J dropped 6; count of bases not matched to a gene: 8. CDR3 length: 15 amino acids. CDR1 and CDR2 (germline): SGHKS, YYEKEE (reference sequence). Here the CDR3 reads CASSFSITGAQPQHF. The CDR3 bases are TGTGCCAGCAGCTTTTCTATAACAGGGGCTCAGCCCCAGCATTTT.

This clonotype has a count of ten or more. The CDR3 loop reads CASSFDSITDTQYF. The CDR3, as DNA: TGCGCCAGCAGCTTCGACAGTATCACAGATACGCAGTATTTT. The V and J genes are TRBV5-1 and TRBJ2-3, with a possible D match to TRBD1 (5 bases). The CDR3 has 14 residues. The germline CDR1 and CDR2 sequences are SGHRS and YFSETQ. With 2 bases removed from V and 2 bases from J, the gap between germline ends came to 9 bases.

This clonotype was counted ten times or more. This sequence joins TRBV7-8 and TRBJ1-4; unclear D gene. Germline V CDR1 and CDR2: SGHVS, FQNEAQ. V was pared by 0 bases and J by 7 bases, with 12 bases between. The CDR3 is 15 residues long. The CDR3 is CASSLAVRPGEKLFF. The CDR3 coding sequence is TGTGCCAGCAGCTTAGCTGTCAGGCCGGGTGAAAAACTGTTTTTT.

In its sample, this clonotype was seen many times. J is TRBJ1-1 and V is TRBV4-1; possible D gene TRBD1, 6 bases. The V end was cut by 1 base, the J end by 5 bases, with 14 bases between. In germline, CDR1 is MGHRA, CDR2 YSYEKL. The CDR3 is 15 residues long. The CDR3 is CASSQVKGGWTEAFF. The CDR3 bases are TGCGCCAGCAGCCAAGTGAAGGGGGGTTGGACTGAAGCTTTCTTT.

This clonotype was counted at least ten times. The chain combines TRBV28 with TRBJ1-5; D is undetermined. Trimming took 8 bases from V and 4 from J, leaving 9 bases between them. Germline V gives CDR1 MDHEN, CDR2 SYDVKM. This CDR3 spans 12 amino acids. The CDR3 region has the DNA TGTGCCAGCCACTGGGCGAATCAGCCCCAGCATTTT. As protein: CASHWANQPQHF.

A few counts support this clonotype. The genes are TRBV3-1 and TRBJ2-4, with 8 bases matching TRBD2. Losses at the gene ends were 8 bases for V and 4 bases for J; bases not matched to a gene: 10. This CDR3 spans 15 amino acids. The germline gives CDR1 LGHDT, CDR2 YNNKEL (reference sequence). CDR3 region: CASALLSSGKNIQYF. The CDR3 nucleotides read TGTGCCAGCGCCCTGTTATCTAGCGGGAAAAACATTCAGTACTTC.